This entry lists 18 T cell receptor beta chains sequenced from one sample in a study of T cells in women clearing cervical HPV infection. Sequencing was performed with immunoSEQ multiplex PCR; in TCRdb, only in-frame clones are kept and a portion is missing. The table lists tens of thousands of clones. Sequenced material: blood buffy coat. Every receptor here comes from a woman between 18 and 69 years old with a cervical HPV16 infection that either progressed to CIN3+ or cleared (not recorded which).

Measured by frequency, this clone is medium-sized (0.01 to 0.1%). From the germline J gene comes the end of the CDR3, since the read stops 3 residues before it. The chain couples TRBV2 to TRBJ2-4; the D gene is possibly TRBD2 (7 bases). With 5 bases removed from V and 6 bases from J, the gap between germline ends came to 11 bases. Per germline, CDR1 SNHLY and CDR2 FYNNEI. This CDR3 region has 13 residues. The CDR3 loop reads CASSWGGGNIQYF. The DNA read from the CDR3 is TGTGCCAGCAGTTGGGGGGGCGGAAACATT.

As regards this clone: The read halts 3 residues ahead of the CDR3 end, with the missing end drawn from the germline J gene. This chain uses TRBV20-1 with TRBJ2-7; 7 nucleotides align to TRBD1. V lost 3 bases to trimming and J lost 1 base; unmatched junction nucleotides: 6. Looked up from germline, CDR1 is DFQATT and CDR2 is SNEGSKA (reference sequence). The CDR3 spans 14 residues. The CDR3 spells CSASFGQVSYEQYF. The CDR3 DNA, read in part, is TGCAGTGCTAGCTTCGGACAGGTTTCCTACGAG.

A remark on this clone: The read falls 3 residues short of the CDR3 end, and the missing part is taken from the germline J gene. This rearrangement joins TRBV5-6 to TRBJ2-7; D is perhaps TRBD1 (6 bases). Trimming took 5 bases from V and 3 from J, leaving 9 bases between them. The germline V gene encodes CDR1 SGHDT and CDR2 YYEEEE. The CDR3 sequence is 12 residues long. The CDR3: CASSPQGYEQYF. The DNA read from the CDR3 is TGTGCCAGCAGTCCACAGGGCTACGAG.

As for this clone: Read sequence stops 3 residues before the CDR3 end, and the germline J gene provides the missing end. The V call is TRBV20-1, the J call TRBJ2-5; 10 nucleotides agree with TRBD2. The V gene end was trimmed by 0 bases and the J gene end by 5 bases; junction bases not matched to a gene: 6. Germline V gene sequence: CDR1 DFQATT, CDR2 SNEGSKA (reference sequence). The CDR3 totals 15 residues. CDR3 residues: CSARDSSGGVETQYF. Incomplete CDR3 DNA: TGCAGTGCTAGAGATTCCAGCGGGGGGGTGGAGACC.

A note on this clone: The read gets to within 3 residues of the CDR3 end, and the germline J gene fills in the rest. The chain recombines TRBV2 with TRBJ2-1, with D perhaps TRBD1 (5 bases). The CDR3 length is 15 residues. The V end lost 7 bases, the J end lost 0 bases, and 13 bases lay between the germline ends. Germline CDR1 is SNHLY and CDR2 is FYNNEI. The CDR3 DNA, read in part, is TGTGCCAGCAAGGGGTGGAGCTACTCCTACAATGAG. As protein: CASKGWSYSYNE. The CDR3 in full is CASKGWSYSYNEQFF.

Remarks on this clone: The DNA ends 3 residues before the CDR3 does, and the rest of the CDR3 is filled in from the germline J gene. The chain links TRBV7-9 to TRBJ2-1; TRBD1 is a possible D gene (6 bases). This CDR3 is 15 amino acids long. Germline-derived CDR1 and CDR2 are SEHNR and FQNEAQ (reference sequence). The V end lost 1 base, the J end lost 9 bases, and 16 bases lay between the germline ends. The sequenced part of the CDR3 DNA is TGTGCCAGCAGCTTAGTCTTGGGGGCGAGTCCTGAG. Protein product: CASSLVLGASPE. Given in full, the CDR3 is CASSLVLGASPEQFF.

Comment on this clone: The read ends 3 residues before the CDR3 terminus; that terminus is restored from the germline J gene. V gene TRBV15 combines with J gene TRBJ2-2; D might be TRBD1 (6 bases). CDR3 length: 14 amino acids. Trimming pared 4 bases from V and 6 bases from J, leaving 12 bases between. The germline CDR1 and CDR2 sequences are LNHNV and YYDKDF (reference sequence). This CDR3 reads CATSNRVTAGELFF. Partial CDR3 DNA: TGTGCCACCAGCAACAGGGTTACGGCCGGGGAG.

Concerning this clone itself: The observed sequence ends 3 residues before the CDR3 terminus, with the missing tail filled in from the germline J gene. The chain carries TRBV7-8 and TRBJ2-1; a possible D gene is TRBD1 (6 bases). Germline CDR1 SGHVS, CDR2 FQNEAQ. This CDR3 has 14 amino acids. Trimming took off 4 bases at V and 2 bases at J, with 9 bases between the two ends. This chain's CDR3 is CASSSDSPYNEQFF. The sequenced CDR3 bases are TGTGCCAGCAGCTCGGACAGTCCCTACAATGAG.

In the case of this clone: The sequence runs out 3 residues before the end of the CDR3; the remainder is reconstructed from the germline J gene. This rearrangement joins TRBV10-3 to TRBJ2-7; TRBD2 aligns across 9 bases. V gave up 1 base and J gave up 5 bases; unmatched junction bases: 9. CDR3 length equals 16 residues. The germline CDR1 and CDR2 sequences are ENHRY and SYGVKD. The part of the CDR3 DNA that was read is TGTGCCATCAGTGAGTGGGACAGCGGGAGGTACGACGAG. It translates to CAISEWDSGRYDE. The full-length CDR3 reads as CAISEWDSGRYDEQYF.

Of note for this clone: Sequencing ends 3 residues short of the CDR3 end; the germline J gene provides the rest. V gene TRBV19 combines with J gene TRBJ1-5, with D possibly matching TRBD1 (5 bases). Germline CDR1 LNHDA, CDR2 SQIVND (reference sequence). The CDR3 runs to 15 residues. V gave up 6 bases and J gave up 3 bases, with 15 bases separating them. CDR3 DNA (partial): TGTGCCAGTAGACCCTCGGCAGGGTACAATCAGCCC. Protein sequence: CASRPSAGYNQP. The entire CDR3 reads CASRPSAGYNQPQHF.

Comment on this clone: Read coverage stops 3 residues before the CDR3 terminus; the germline J gene supplies the remainder. The V gene is TRBV11-1, the J gene TRBJ1-1, with 7 positions matching TRBD1. The CDR3 is 14 residues long. Germline V gene data show CDR1 as SGHAT and CDR2 as FQDESV (reference sequence). With 5 bases clipped from V and 1 base from J, the junction kept 4 bases outside the gene matches. Partial CDR3 DNA: TGTGCCAGCAGCACCCGGACAGGGAACACTGAA. It yields the protein CASSTRTGNTE. In full, the CDR3 is CASSTRTGNTEAFF.

Of note for this clone: The read halts 3 residues ahead of the CDR3 end, with the missing end drawn from the germline J gene. The chain has TRBV29-1 and TRBJ1-1; possibly TRBD1 for D (5 bases). The CDR3 loop spans 11 amino acids. Germline CDR1 SQVTM, CDR2 ANQGSEA. The CDR3 sequence is CSVEVPGGAFF. The sequenced CDR3 bases are TGCAGCGTTGAAGTACCGGGGGGA.

Worth noting for this clone: The read is 3 residues too short to cover the CDR3 end, so that end is filled in from the germline J gene. The chain links TRBV6-2 or TRBV6-3 to TRBJ2-7; 8 bases align to TRBD1. Unmatched junction bases numbered 8, after V lost 4 bases and J lost 3 bases. This CDR3 is built from 15 residues. CDR1 and CDR2 from the germline V gene are MNHEY and SVGEGT. The part of the CDR3 DNA that was read is TGTGCCAGCAGTTCAACAGGGGGTCTAAGCTACGAG. Residues: CASSSTGGLSYE. The complete CDR3 reads CASSSTGGLSYEQYF.

As for this clone: The read gets to within 3 residues of the CDR3 end, and the germline J gene fills in the rest. This rearrangement joins TRBV20-1 to TRBJ2-5; TRBD1 matches 8 bases. V lost 5 bases and J lost 5; bases outside the gene matches: 4. The CDR3 consists of 12 residues. CDR1 DFQATT and CDR2 SNEGSKA come from the germline V gene (reference sequence). The CDR3 bases that were read are TGCAGTGCTTTGGACAGGGCGGAGACC. It codes for CSALDRAET. The whole CDR3 reads CSALDRAETQYF.

For this clone: The read stops 3 residues short of the end of the CDR3; the missing end is completed from the germline J gene. This sequence joins TRBV11-1 and TRBJ2-7; TRBD1 matches 8 bases. The length of the CDR3 is 13 residues. Trimming removed 5 bases from V and 3 bases from J; junction bases left unmatched: 3. Germline CDR1 reads SGHAT; CDR2 reads FQDESV (reference sequence). This chain's CDR3 is CASSPGQGYEQYF. Incomplete CDR3 DNA: TGTGCCAGCAGCCCCGGACAGGGCTACGAG.

Of note for this clone: The CDR3 is cut off 3 residues early in the read; its end comes from the germline J gene. The rearrangement uses TRBV19 and TRBJ1-3, with unresolved D. The V gene's germline CDR1 is LNHDA and CDR2 SQIVND (reference sequence). The CDR3 contains 15 residues. Between the trimmed V and J ends, which lost 7 bases and 0 bases, there was a span of 13 bases. The CDR3 sequence: CASMETHSSGNTIYF. The covered CDR3 bases are TGTGCCAGTATGGAGACCCACAGCTCTGGAAACACC.

A word on this clone: The read ends 3 residues early relative to the CDR3; the germline J gene fills the gap. The chain is built from TRBV6-1 and TRBJ2-3; 12 bases fit TRBD2. Germline assignment: CDR1 MNHNS and CDR2 SASEGT. V lost 4 bases and J lost 7; bases outside the gene matches: 9. The CDR3 sequence is 16 residues long. Partial CDR3 DNA: TGTGCCAGCAGTGGACTAGCGGGAGTGGGGAGGAATACG. This gives the protein CASSGLAGVGRNT. The complete CDR3 protein is CASSGLAGVGRNTQYF.

Worth noting for this clone: Read sequence stops 3 residues before the CDR3 end, and the germline J gene provides the missing end. The chain recombines TRBV6-1 with TRBJ2-3; 10 bases fit TRBD2. After removal of 4 bases from V and 4 bases from J, the junction contained 8 bases not matched to a gene. The germline gives CDR1 MNHNS, CDR2 SASEGT. This CDR3 comprises 16 residues. The CDR3 loop reads CASSGGERGGADTQYF. CDR3 DNA (partial): TGTGCCAGCAGTGGGGGGGAGCGGGGGGGAGCAGATACG.